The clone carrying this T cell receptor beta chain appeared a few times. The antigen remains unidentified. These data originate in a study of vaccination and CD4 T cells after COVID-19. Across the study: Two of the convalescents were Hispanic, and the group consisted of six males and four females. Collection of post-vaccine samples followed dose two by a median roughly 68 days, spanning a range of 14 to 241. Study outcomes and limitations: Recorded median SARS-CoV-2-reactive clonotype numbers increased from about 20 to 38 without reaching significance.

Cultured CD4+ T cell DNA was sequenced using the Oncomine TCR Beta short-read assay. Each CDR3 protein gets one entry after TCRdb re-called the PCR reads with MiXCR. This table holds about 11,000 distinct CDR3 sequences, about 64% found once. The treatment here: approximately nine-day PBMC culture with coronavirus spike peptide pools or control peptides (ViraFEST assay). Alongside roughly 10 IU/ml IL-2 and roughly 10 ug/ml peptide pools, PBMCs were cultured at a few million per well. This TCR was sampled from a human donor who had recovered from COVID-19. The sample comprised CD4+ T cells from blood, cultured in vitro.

The CDR3 is CSARFGGTNQPQHF. The CDR3 DNA sequence: TGCAGTGCTAGATTCGGAGGCACTAATCAGCCCCAGCATTTT. The chain is built from TRBV20-1 and TRBJ1-5, with no clear D. Germline lookup yields CDR1 DFQATT and CDR2 SNEGSKA (reference sequence). The CDR3 covers 14 residues. Trimming stripped 2 bases from V and 4 bases from J, with 12 bases between.